The clone carrying this TCR beta chain is medium-sized in the sample. Its cognate antigen is unknown. Germline CDR1 is SGHNT and CDR2 is YENEEA. The V segment lost 5 bases and the J segment 2 bases; nucleotides outside the gene matches: 17. This CDR3 comprises 18 residues. Produced via immunoSEQ multiplex PCR; TCRdb's table is partial and in-frame only. The top ten hold about 7.3% of the sample, which has under 5,500 clones, roughly 33% seen once. These data are taken from a study of T cells in localized non-small cell lung cancer. General study findings and limits: Longer overall survival associated with higher blood T cell density; shorter survival with higher adjacent-lung clonality.

This receptor was obtained from a female donor aged 60 or older with stage I lung adenocarcinoma. The sequences come from lung tumor tissue, collected before any cancer treatment. The chain is built from TRBV11-3 and TRBJ1-2; 7 positions agree with TRBD1. DNA of the CDR3: TGTGCCAGCAGCCGACGAAGCCCTCCGGGACAGAAGAACTATGGCTACACCTTC. It yields the protein CASSRRSPPGQKNYGYTF.